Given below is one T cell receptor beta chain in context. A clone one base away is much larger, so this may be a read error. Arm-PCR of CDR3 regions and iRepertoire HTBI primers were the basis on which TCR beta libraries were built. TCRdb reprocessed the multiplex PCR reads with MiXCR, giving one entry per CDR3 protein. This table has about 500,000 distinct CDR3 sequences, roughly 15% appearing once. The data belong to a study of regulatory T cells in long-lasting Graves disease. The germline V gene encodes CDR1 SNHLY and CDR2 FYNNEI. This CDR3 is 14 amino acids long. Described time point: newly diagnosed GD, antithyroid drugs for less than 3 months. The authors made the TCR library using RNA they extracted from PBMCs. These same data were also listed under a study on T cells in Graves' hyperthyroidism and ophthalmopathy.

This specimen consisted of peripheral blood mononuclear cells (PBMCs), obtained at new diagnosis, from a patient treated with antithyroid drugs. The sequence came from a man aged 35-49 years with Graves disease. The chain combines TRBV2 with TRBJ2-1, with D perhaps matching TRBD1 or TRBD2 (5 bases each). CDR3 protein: CASRGDQFFNEQSF. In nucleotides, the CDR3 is TGTGCCAGCAGGGGGGATCAGTTTTTCAATGAGCAGTCCTTC.